This T cell receptor (beta chain) is from a study of blood T cell repertoires in COVID-19. The overall study: Samples of COVID-19 (acute and convalescent) were obtained from the United States, Italy and Spain. T cells, B-cell-depleted T cells, or PBMCs supplied cDNA or gDNA.

Participant-reported clinical history was the basis for cohort assignment. Libraries were prepared by immunoSEQ multiplex PCR; TCRdb keeps only in-frame clonotypes and omits some of them. The data show 130,000 or so clones, around four fifths seen once. The source is a woman aged 50 to 65 with acute COVID-19. Sequencing used PBMCs or T cells enriched from blood (not recorded which).

The CDR3 here is CASSFIGQGGASSSTDTQYF. CDR3 DNA: TGTGCCAGCAGTTTCATCGGGCAAGGGGGCGCGTCCTCTAGCACAGATACGCAGTATTTT. This chain connects TRBV27 to TRBJ2-3, with 7 bases fitting TRBD1. The junction had 18 bases not matched to a gene; V was cut back by 3 bases and J by 0 bases. CDR1 MNHEY and CDR2 SMNVEV come from the germline V gene (reference sequence). The CDR3 spans 20 residues.